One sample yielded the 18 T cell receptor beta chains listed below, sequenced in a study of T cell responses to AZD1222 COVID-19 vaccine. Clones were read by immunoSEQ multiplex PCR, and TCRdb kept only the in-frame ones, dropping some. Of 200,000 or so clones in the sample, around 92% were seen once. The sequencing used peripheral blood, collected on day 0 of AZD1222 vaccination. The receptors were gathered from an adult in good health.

CDR3: CACLQGSGANVLTF. In nucleotides, the CDR3 is TGTGCCTGCCTGCAGGGGTCTGGGGCCAACGTCCTGACTTTC. The V call is TRBV30, the J call TRBJ2-6; D perhaps matches TRBD1 (6 bases). This CDR3 is built from 14 residues. Germline CDR1 and CDR2: GTSNPN and SVGIG (reference sequence). The V end lost 6 bases, the J end lost 1 base, and 10 bases lay between the germline ends.

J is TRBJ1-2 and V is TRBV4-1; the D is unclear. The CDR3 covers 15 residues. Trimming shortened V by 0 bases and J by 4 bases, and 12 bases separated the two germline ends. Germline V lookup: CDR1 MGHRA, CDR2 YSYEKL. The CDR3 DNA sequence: TGCGCCAGCAGCCAAGAGGAACAGAGGGTCTATGGCTACACCTTC. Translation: CASSQEEQRVYGYTF.

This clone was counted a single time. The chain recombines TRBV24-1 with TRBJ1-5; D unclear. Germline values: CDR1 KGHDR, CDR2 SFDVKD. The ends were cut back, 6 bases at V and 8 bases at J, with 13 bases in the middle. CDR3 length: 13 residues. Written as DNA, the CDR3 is TGTGCCACCAGTCAGGATGGGTTAGAGCCCCAGCATTTT. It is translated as CATSQDGLEPQHF.

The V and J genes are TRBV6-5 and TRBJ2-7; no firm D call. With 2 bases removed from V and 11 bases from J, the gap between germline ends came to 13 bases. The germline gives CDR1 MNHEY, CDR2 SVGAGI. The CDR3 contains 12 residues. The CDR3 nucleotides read TGTGCCAGCAGTTACAGGCCACCAGTGGAGTACTTC. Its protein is CASSYRPPVEYF.

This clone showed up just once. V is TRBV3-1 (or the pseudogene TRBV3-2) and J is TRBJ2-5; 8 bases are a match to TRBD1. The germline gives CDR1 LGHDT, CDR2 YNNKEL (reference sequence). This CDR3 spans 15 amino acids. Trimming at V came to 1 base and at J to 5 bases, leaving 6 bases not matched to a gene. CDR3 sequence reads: CASSQGQGAWETQYF. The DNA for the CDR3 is TGTGCCAGCAGCCAAGGCCAGGGGGCATGGGAGACCCAGTACTTC.

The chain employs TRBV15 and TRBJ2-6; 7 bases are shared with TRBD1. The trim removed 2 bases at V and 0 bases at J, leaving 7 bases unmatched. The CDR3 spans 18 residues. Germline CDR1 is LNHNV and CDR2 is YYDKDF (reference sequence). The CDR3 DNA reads TGTGCCACCAGCAGACCGGGGACAGCCCGCTCTGGGGCCAACGTCCTGACTTTC. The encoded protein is CATSRPGTARSGANVLTF.

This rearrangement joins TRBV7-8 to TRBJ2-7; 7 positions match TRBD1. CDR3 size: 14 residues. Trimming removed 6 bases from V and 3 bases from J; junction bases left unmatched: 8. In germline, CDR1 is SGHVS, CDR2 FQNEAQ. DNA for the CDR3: TGTGCCAGCAGTCCCGGGACAGCCCTCTACGAGCAGTACTTC. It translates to CASSPGTALYEQYF. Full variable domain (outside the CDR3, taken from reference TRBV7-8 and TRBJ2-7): GAGVSQSPRYKVAKRGQDVALRCDPISGHVSLFWYQQALGQGPEFLTYFQNEAQLDKSGLPSDRFFAERPEGSVSTLKIQRTQQEDSAVYLCASSPGTALYEQYFGPGTRLTVT.

The CDR3 DNA sequence: TGTGCCAGCAGCCCAGGACAGGGGGTCAATCAGCCCCAGCATTTT. This encodes CASSPGQGVNQPQHF. V is TRBV6-2 or TRBV6-3 and J is TRBJ1-5; 10 nucleotides match TRBD1. Germline V gene data show CDR1 as MNHEY and CDR2 as SVGEGT. V lost 6 bases to trimming and J lost 3 bases; unmatched junction nucleotides: 5. This CDR3 is 15 amino acids long.

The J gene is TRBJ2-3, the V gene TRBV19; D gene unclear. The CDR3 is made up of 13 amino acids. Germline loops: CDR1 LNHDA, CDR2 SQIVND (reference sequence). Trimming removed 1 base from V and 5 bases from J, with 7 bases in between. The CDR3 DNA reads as TGTGCCAGTAGTATAGCCCTAAGAGATACGCAGTATTTT. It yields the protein CASSIALRDTQYF.

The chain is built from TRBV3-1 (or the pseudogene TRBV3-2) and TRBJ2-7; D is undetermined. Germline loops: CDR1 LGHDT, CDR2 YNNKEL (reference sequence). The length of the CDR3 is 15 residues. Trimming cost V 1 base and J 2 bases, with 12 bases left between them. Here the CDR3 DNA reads TGTGCCAGCAGCCAAGGGCCCATCCAGACCTACGAGCAGTACTTC. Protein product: CASSQGPIQTYEQYF.

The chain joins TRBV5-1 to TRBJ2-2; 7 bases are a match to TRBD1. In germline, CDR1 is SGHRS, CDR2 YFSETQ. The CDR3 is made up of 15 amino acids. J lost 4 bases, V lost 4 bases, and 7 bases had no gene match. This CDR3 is CASSIGQASTGELFF. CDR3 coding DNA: TGCGCCAGCAGCATCGGACAGGCGAGCACCGGGGAGCTGTTTTTT.

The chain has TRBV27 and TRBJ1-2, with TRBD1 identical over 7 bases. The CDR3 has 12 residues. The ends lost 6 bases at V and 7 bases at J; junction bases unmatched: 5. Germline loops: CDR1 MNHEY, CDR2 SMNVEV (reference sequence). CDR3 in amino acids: CASREGAIGYTF. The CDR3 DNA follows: TGTGCCAGCAGAGAGGGGGCAATTGGCTACACCTTC.

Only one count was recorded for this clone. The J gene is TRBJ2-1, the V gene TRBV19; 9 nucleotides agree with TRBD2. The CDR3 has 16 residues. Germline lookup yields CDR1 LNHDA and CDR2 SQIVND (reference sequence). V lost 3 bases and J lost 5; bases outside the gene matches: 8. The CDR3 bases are TGTGCCAGTAGTATGTTGGGCGGGAGGGCAGACAATGAGCAGTTCTTC. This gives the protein CASSMLGGRADNEQFF. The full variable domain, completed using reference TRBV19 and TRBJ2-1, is DGGITQSPKYLFRKEGQNVTLSCEQNLNHDAMYWYRQDPGQGLRLIYYSQIVNDFQKGDIAEGYSVSREKKESFPLTVTSAQKNPTAFYLCASSMLGGRADNEQFFGPGTRLTVL.

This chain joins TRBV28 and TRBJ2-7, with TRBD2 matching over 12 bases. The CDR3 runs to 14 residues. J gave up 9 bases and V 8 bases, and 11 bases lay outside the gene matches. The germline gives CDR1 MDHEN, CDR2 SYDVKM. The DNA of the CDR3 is TGTGCCAGCTCACTAGCGGGAGGCACCATACGGCAGTACTTC. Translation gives CASSLAGGTIRQYF.

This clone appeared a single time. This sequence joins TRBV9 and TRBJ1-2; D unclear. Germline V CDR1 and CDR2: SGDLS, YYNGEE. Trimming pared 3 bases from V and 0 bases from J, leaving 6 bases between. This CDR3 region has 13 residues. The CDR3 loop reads CASSDASNYGYTF. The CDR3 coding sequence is TGTGCCAGCAGCGACGCCTCTAACTATGGCTACACCTTC.

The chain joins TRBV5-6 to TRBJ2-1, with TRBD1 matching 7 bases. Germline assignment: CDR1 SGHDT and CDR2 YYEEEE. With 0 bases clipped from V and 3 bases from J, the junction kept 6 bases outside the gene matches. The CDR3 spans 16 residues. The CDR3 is CASSLAGTDFYNEQFF. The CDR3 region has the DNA TGTGCCAGCAGCTTGGCAGGGACAGACTTCTACAATGAGCAGTTCTTC.

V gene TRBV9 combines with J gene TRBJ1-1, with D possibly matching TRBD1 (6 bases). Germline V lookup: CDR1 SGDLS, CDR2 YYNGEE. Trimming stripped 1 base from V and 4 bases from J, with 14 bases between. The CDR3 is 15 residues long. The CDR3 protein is CASSVTGRAGTEAFF. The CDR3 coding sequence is TGTGCCAGCAGCGTAACAGGGCGGGCGGGCACTGAAGCTTTCTTT.

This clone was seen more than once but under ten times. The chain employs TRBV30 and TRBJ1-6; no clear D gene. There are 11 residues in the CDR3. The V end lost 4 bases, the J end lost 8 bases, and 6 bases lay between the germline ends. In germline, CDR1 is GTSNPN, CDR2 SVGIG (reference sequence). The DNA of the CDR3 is TGTGCCTGGAAGGAGGATTCACCCCTCCACTTT. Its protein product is CAWKEDSPLHF.